The 30 T cell receptor beta chains listed next were all sequenced from one sample in a study of blood T cell repertoires in COVID-19. Only in-frame clones appear in the TCRdb table, and some are missing; sequencing was by immunoSEQ multiplex PCR. Here the sample spans 200,000 to 300,000 clones, about nine tenths being singletons. Material for sequencing was peripheral blood. The source is a woman aged 40 to 50 who had recovered from COVID-19.

The chain couples TRBV20-1 to TRBJ1-1; D is ambiguous. Per germline, CDR1 DFQATT and CDR2 SNEGSKA (reference sequence). This CDR3 has 11 amino acids. The CDR3 region has the DNA TGCACCACTTCCGGGAACACTGAAGCTTTCTTT. Its translation is CTTSGNTEAFF.

The chain is built from TRBV10-3 and TRBJ1-2; D not resolved. This CDR3 comprises 16 residues. V lost 4 bases to trimming and J lost 4 bases, with 19 bases between them. Germline loops: CDR1 ENHRY, CDR2 SYGVKD. Here the CDR3 reads CAISALGGEEPYGYTF. CDR3 nucleotide sequence: TGTGCCATCAGTGCCCTTGGCGGGGAGGAACCCTATGGCTACACCTTC.

This chain connects TRBV5-6 to TRBJ2-7; D is undetermined. CDR1 and CDR2 (germline): SGHDT, YYEEEE. There are 14 residues in the CDR3. V lost 1 base and J lost 3, with 11 bases in between. For the CDR3, the DNA is TGTGCCAGCAGCTTGCGAGCCTCTTTCTACGAGCAGTACTTC. This gives the protein CASSLRASFYEQYF.

This clone has only one observation. This chain links TRBV5-5 with TRBJ2-7; D may be TRBD1 (5 bases). The CDR3 runs to 15 residues. The V end lost 2 bases, the J end lost 0 bases, and 12 bases lay between the germline ends. CDR1 and CDR2 from the germline V gene are SGHKS and YYEKEE (reference sequence). This chain's CDR3 is CASSLQVLSSYEQYF. DNA of the CDR3: TGTGCCAGCAGCTTACAGGTACTTAGCTCCTACGAGCAGTACTTC.

This clone was counted a single time. V is TRBV6-5 and J is TRBJ1-2; 7 positions agree with TRBD1. Trimming removed 4 bases from V and 7 bases from J; junction bases left unmatched: 6. The germline V gene has CDR1 MNHEY and CDR2 SVGAGI. The CDR3 is 13 amino acids. Here the CDR3 DNA reads TGTGCCAGCAGTTCTGCAGGGGGTAGTGGCTACACCTTC. This codes for CASSSAGGSGYTF.

This clone was counted a single time. This chain connects TRBV5-1 to TRBJ2-2; TRBD2 agrees at 7 bases. Trimming at V came to 4 bases and at J to 9 bases, leaving 15 bases not matched to a gene. The germline gives CDR1 SGHRS, CDR2 YFSETQ. The CDR3 spans 16 residues. In DNA, the CDR3 is TGCGCCAGCAGCCGCAGTTTTGGGAGCGGGGTCAGGGAGCTGTTTTTT. Translation: CASSRSFGSGVRELFF. Filled out from reference TRBV5-1 and TRBJ2-2, the complete variable domain reads KAGVTQTPRYLIKTRGQQVTLSCSPISGHRSVSWYQQTPGQGLQFLFEYFSETQRNKGNFPGRFSGRQFSNSRSEMNVSTLELGDSALYLCASSRSFGSGVRELFFGEGSRLTVL.

The gene calls are TRBV10-3 and TRBJ2-5; a weak D match, TRBD2 (7 bases). The CDR3 consists of 14 residues. Trimming cost V 6 bases and J 5 bases, with 16 bases left between them. CDR1 is ENHRY, CDR2 SYGVKD, per germline. The CDR3 DNA follows: TGTGCCATCAGGATTGGGGGGGGCGAGGAGACCCAGTACTTC. Its protein is CAIRIGGGEETQYF.

This rearrangement joins TRBV9 to TRBJ2-7; 9 nucleotides align to TRBD2. The CDR3 contains 15 residues. Germline-derived CDR1 and CDR2 are SGDLS and YYNGEE. The V and J ends lost 0 bases and 5 bases, in that order; junction bases with no gene match: 6. The CDR3 loop reads CASSVVLAGRDEQYF. As DNA, the CDR3 is TGTGCCAGCAGCGTAGTTCTAGCGGGGCGAGACGAGCAGTACTTC. Filled out from reference TRBV9 and TRBJ2-7, the complete variable domain reads DSGVTQTPKHLITATGQRVTLRCSPRSGDLSVYWYQQSLDQGLQFLIQYYNGEERAKGNILERFSAQQFPDLHSELNLSSLELGDSALYFCASSVVLAGRDEQYFGPGTRLTVT.

In this sample, this clone turned up once. This CDR3 reads CASSSDSLSYEQYF. In nucleotides, the CDR3 is TGTGCCAGCAGCTCGGACTCCTTATCCTACGAGCAGTACTTC. The V gene is TRBV6-6, the J gene TRBJ2-7, with TRBD2 as a possible D gene (5 bases). The V and J ends lost 6 bases and 1 base respectively, with 13 bases between them. CDR1 and CDR2 from the germline V gene are MNHNY and SVGAGI (reference sequence). The CDR3 has 14 residues.

The CDR3: CASGLNIANEKLFF. For the CDR3, the DNA is TGTGCTAGTGGTTTAAATATAGCTAATGAAAAACTGTTTTTT. The V and J genes are TRBV12-5 and TRBJ1-4; no firm D call. There are 14 residues in the CDR3. In germline, CDR1 is LGHNT, CDR2 FRNRAP. V was cut by 3 bases and J by 3 bases, with 8 bases left in between.

The CDR3 nucleotides are TGTGCCAGCCAACAGGGAGTTGGCTACAATGAGCAGTTCTTC. As protein: CASQQGVGYNEQFF. J is TRBJ2-1 and V is TRBV19; perhaps TRBD1 as D (6 bases). Germline assignment: CDR1 LNHDA and CDR2 SQIVND (reference sequence). Trimming took off 9 bases at V and 3 bases at J, with 15 bases between the two ends. The CDR3 runs 14 residues.

The rearrangement uses TRBV5-1 and TRBJ1-3; D is ambiguous. The V end lost 4 bases, the J end lost 4 bases, and 18 bases lay between the germline ends. Germline V gives CDR1 SGHRS, CDR2 YFSETQ. This CDR3 contains 16 residues. The chain's CDR3 is CASSVTVSSEGNTIYF. Written as DNA, the CDR3 is TGCGCCAGCAGCGTAACAGTAAGCTCCGAAGGAAACACCATATATTTT. Using reference TRBV5-1 and TRBJ1-3 for the parts outside the CDR3, the full variable domain is KAGVTQTPRYLIKTRGQQVTLSCSPISGHRSVSWYQQTPGQGLQFLFEYFSETQRNKGNFPGRFSGRQFSNSRSEMNVSTLELGDSALYLCASSVTVSSEGNTIYFGEGSWLTVV.

The genes are TRBV6-5 and TRBJ1-6, with a possible D match to TRBD1 (5 bases). The CDR3 is made up of 15 amino acids. Germline CDR1 MNHEY, CDR2 SVGAGI. With 3 bases removed from V and 15 bases from J, the gap between germline ends came to 21 bases. This CDR3 is CASSYRWEPPGVLHF. CDR3 bases: TGTGCCAGCAGTTATCGTTGGGAGCCCCCGGGGGTCCTCCACTTT.

This sequence joins TRBV7-2 and TRBJ1-2; a weak D match, TRBD1 (5 bases). Germline V gene sequence: CDR1 SGHTA, CDR2 FQGNSA. The CDR3 spans 15 residues. Trimming took 5 bases from V and 0 from J, leaving 13 bases between them. The CDR3, as DNA: TGTGCCAGCAGCGCGAACCAGGGTTCTAACTATGGCTACACCTTC. This translates into CASSANQGSNYGYTF.

The chain recombines TRBV19 with TRBJ1-6; a weak D match, TRBD1 (5 bases). CDR1 is LNHDA and CDR2 is SQIVND in the germline V gene (reference sequence). V dropped 3 bases and J dropped 5 bases, with 14 bases sitting between them. This CDR3 region has 16 residues. CDR3 amino acids: CASSMWGARNNSPLHF. CDR3 nucleotides: TGTGCCAGTAGTATGTGGGGCGCTAGGAATAATTCACCCCTCCACTTT. The full variable domain, its missing parts supplied by reference TRBV19 and TRBJ1-6, is DGGITQSPKYLFRKEGQNVTLSCEQNLNHDAMYWYRQDPGQGLRLIYYSQIVNDFQKGDIAEGYSVSREKKESFPLTVTSAQKNPTAFYLCASSMWGARNNSPLHFGNGTRLTVT.

This chain joins TRBV3-1 (or the pseudogene TRBV3-2) and TRBJ2-3; the D gene is possibly TRBD2 (6 bases). Germline loops: CDR1 LGHDT, CDR2 YNNKEL (reference sequence). The CDR3 has 15 residues. Deletions cut 3 bases from V and 5 bases from J, with 15 bases between. CDR3 coding DNA: TGTGCCAGCAGCCACCGGACTCCAGCGGGAGATACGCAGTATTTT. It specifies CASSHRTPAGDTQYF.

V is TRBV19 and J is TRBJ1-5, with D perhaps matching TRBD1 (5 bases). The CDR3 sequence is 15 residues long. CDR1 LNHDA and CDR2 SQIVND come from the germline V gene (reference sequence). Trimming removed 10 bases at V and 7 bases at J, with 23 bases between. The CDR3 loop reads CATSQDLPTYQPQHF. CDR3 in DNA: TGTGCCACCTCACAGGACCTTCCGACGTACCAGCCCCAGCATTTT.

This chain connects TRBV27 to TRBJ1-2; TRBD1 aligns across 9 bases. This CDR3 is 16 amino acids long. V was clipped by 3 bases and J by 0 bases; unmatched bases: 5. Germline CDR1 and CDR2: MNHEY and SMNVEV (reference sequence). The CDR3, as DNA: TGTGCCAGCAGTTTCACAGGGGGCGTGTCTAACTATGGCTACACCTTC. Its protein product is CASSFTGGVSNYGYTF.

The chain uses TRBV18 and TRBJ2-7; 8 nucleotides align to TRBD2. CDR1 is KGHSH and CDR2 is LQKENI in the germline V gene. The CDR3 extends over 13 amino acids. Trimming at V came to 6 bases and at J to 3 bases, leaving 4 bases not matched to a gene. DNA of the CDR3: TGTGCCAGCTCCCCGGGGGGGGACTACGAGCAGTACTTC. It encodes CASSPGGDYEQYF.

This clone was observed a handful of times. Additional DNA sequences in this sample encode the identical CDR3. The gene calls are TRBV7-9 and TRBJ2-7; TRBD2 is a possible D gene (7 bases). With 5 bases removed from V and 1 base from J, the gap between germline ends came to 12 bases. The CDR3 totals 14 residues. Germline V gene data show CDR1 as SEHNR and CDR2 as FQNEAQ (reference sequence). DNA of the CDR3: TGTGCCAGCAGCCCCCGGGGGGCGTCCTACGAGCAGTACTTC. It specifies CASSPRGASYEQYF.

The chain carries TRBV7-2 and TRBJ1-1; no firm D call. The CDR3 is 14 amino acids. V lost 1 base to trimming and J lost 4 bases, with 10 bases between them. Germline CDR1 and CDR2: SGHTA and FQGNSA. CDR3 protein: CASSLGRASTEAFF. In DNA form, the CDR3 reads TGTGCCAGCAGCTTAGGGAGGGCCAGCACTGAAGCTTTCTTT.

V usage is TRBV29-1 and J usage is TRBJ1-2; D is perhaps TRBD1 (5 bases). Deletions cut 6 bases from V and 2 bases from J, with 7 bases between. The CDR3 is 11 amino acids. Germline CDR1 and CDR2: SQVTM and ANQGSEA. The CDR3 DNA sequence: TGCAGCGTACAGGCAAACTATGGCTACACCTTC. Its translation: CSVQANYGYTF. Based on the CDR3 plus reference TRBV29-1 and TRBJ1-2, the full variable domain is SAVISQKPSRDICQRGTSLTIQCQVDSQVTMMFWYRQQPGQSLTLIATANQGSEATYESGFVIDKFPISRPNLTFSTLTVSNMSPEDSSIYLCSVQANYGYTFGSGTRLTVV.

The genes are TRBV6-5 and TRBJ2-3; weak D call: TRBD1 (5 bases). Deletions cut 2 bases from V and 2 bases from J, with 8 bases between. The CDR3 contains 14 residues. Germline V gene lookup returns CDR1 MNHEY and CDR2 SVGAGI. DNA for the CDR3: TGTGCCAGCAGTTACGGGGCCCACACAGATACGCAGTATTTT. Translating gives CASSYGAHTDTQYF.

The V gene is TRBV9, the J gene TRBJ1-6; D unclear. CDR1 and CDR2 (germline): SGDLS, YYNGEE. The CDR3 has 13 amino acids. The V and J ends lost 3 bases and 7 bases respectively, with 8 bases between them. The CDR3 bases are TGTGCCAGCAGCGAAAACCTAAATTCACCCCTCCACTTT. Amino acid sequence: CASSENLNSPLHF. Variable domain in full (rest from reference TRBV9 and TRBJ1-6): DSGVTQTPKHLITATGQRVTLRCSPRSGDLSVYWYQQSLDQGLQFLIQYYNGEERAKGNILERFSAQQFPDLHSELNLSSLELGDSALYFCASSENLNSPLHFGNGTRLTVT.

This clone was recorded only once. This chain connects TRBV5-1 to TRBJ1-2; TRBD1 is a possible D gene (5 bases). Between the trimmed V and J ends, which lost 6 bases and 2 bases, there was a span of 14 bases. This CDR3 has 14 amino acids. Per germline, CDR1 SGHRS and CDR2 YFSETQ. CDR3 sequence (DNA): TGCGCCAGCACCCTGGCGACAGCGAACTATGGCTACACCTTC. It specifies CASTLATANYGYTF.

This sequence joins TRBV11-2 and TRBJ2-1; 8 bases fit TRBD2. Unmatched junction bases numbered 6, after V lost 1 base and J lost 7 bases. In germline, CDR1 is SGHAT, CDR2 FQNNGV. This CDR3 has 15 amino acids. CDR3 DNA: TGTGCCAGCAGCTTAGCGGGGGGGCCTCGGAATGAGCAGTTCTTC. This codes for CASSLAGGPRNEQFF.

CDR3 in amino acids: CASSFWVGDEQYF. Here the CDR3 DNA reads TGTGCCAGCAGCTTCTGGGTAGGAGACGAGCAGTACTTC. This chain joins TRBV11-2 and TRBJ2-7; D is undetermined. V was clipped by 3 bases and J by 5 bases, with 11 bases between them. Germline V lookup: CDR1 SGHAT, CDR2 FQNNGV. This CDR3 comprises 13 residues. Filled out from reference TRBV11-2 and TRBJ2-7, the complete variable domain reads EAGVAQSPRYKIIEKRQSVAFWCNPISGHATLYWYQQILGQGPKLLIQFQNNGVVDDSQLPKDRFSAERLKGVDSTLKIQPAKLEDSAVYLCASSFWVGDEQYFGPGTRLTVT.

V usage is TRBV6-2 or TRBV6-3 and J usage is TRBJ2-7; 14 bases line up with TRBD2. V trimming: 4 bases; J trimming: 2 bases; junction bases outside the gene matches: 4. The germline CDR1 and CDR2 sequences are MNHEY and SVGEGT. CDR3 length: 16 amino acids. The CDR3 bases are TGTGCCAGCAGTTCCTGGACTAGCGGGGGGACCTACGAGCAGTACTTC. The encoded protein is CASSSWTSGGTYEQYF.

This chain links TRBV5-5 with TRBJ1-5; no definite D call. The V and J ends lost 4 bases and 6 bases respectively, with 17 bases between them. There are 15 residues in the CDR3. Germline V lookup: CDR1 SGHKS, CDR2 YYEKEE (reference sequence). CDR3 residues: CASSPSTTSGQPQHF. CDR3 DNA sequence: TGTGCCAGCAGCCCGTCGACTACTAGCGGTCAGCCCCAGCATTTT.

This clone was recorded only once. The CDR3 coding sequence is TGTGCCAGCAGCTTATTCGGGGGGCCGAACCAAGAGACCCAGTACTTC. Amino acid sequence: CASSLFGGPNQETQYF. The chain has TRBV7-6 and TRBJ2-5; a possible D gene is TRBD2 (7 bases). The length of the CDR3 is 16 residues. V was pared by 2 bases and J by 0 bases, with 13 bases between. CDR1 is SGHVS, CDR2 FNYEAQ, per germline.